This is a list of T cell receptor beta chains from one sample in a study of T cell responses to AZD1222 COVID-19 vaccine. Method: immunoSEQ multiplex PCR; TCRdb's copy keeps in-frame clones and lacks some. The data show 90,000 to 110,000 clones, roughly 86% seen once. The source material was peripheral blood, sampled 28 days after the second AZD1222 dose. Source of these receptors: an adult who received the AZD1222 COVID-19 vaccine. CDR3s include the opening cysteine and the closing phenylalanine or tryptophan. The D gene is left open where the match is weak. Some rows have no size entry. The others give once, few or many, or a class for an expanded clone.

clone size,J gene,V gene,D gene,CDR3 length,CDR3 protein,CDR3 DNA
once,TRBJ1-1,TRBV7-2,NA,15,CASSLVRRTNTEAFF,TGTGCCAGCAGCTTAGTTCGACGGACGAACACTGAAGCTTTCTTT
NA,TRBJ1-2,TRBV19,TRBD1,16,CASSILSGTGGYGYTF,TGTGCCAGTAGTATCCTCTCCGGGACAGGGGGCTATGGCTACACCTTC
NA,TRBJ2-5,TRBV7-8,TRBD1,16,CASSLGWGDRKETQYF,TGTGCCAGCAGCCTAGGGTGGGGGGACAGGAAAGAGACCCAGTACTTC
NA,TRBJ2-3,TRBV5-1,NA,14,CASSSDSATDTQYF,TGCGCCAGCAGCTCCGACAGCGCCACAGATACGCAGTATTTT
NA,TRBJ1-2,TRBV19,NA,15,CASSPQGAVSHGYTF,TGTGCCAGTAGTCCACAGGGAGCGGTAAGCCATGGCTACACCTTC
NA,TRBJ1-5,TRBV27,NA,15,CASSLSWVSNQPQHF,TGTGCCAGCAGTTTATCGTGGGTCAGCAATCAGCCCCAGCATTTT
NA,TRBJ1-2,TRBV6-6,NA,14,CASVSSHFPYGYTF,TGTGCCAGTGTCAGCAGCCACTTCCCCTATGGCTACACCTTC
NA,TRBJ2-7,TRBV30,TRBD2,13,CACSSGSSYEQYF,TGTGCCTGTTCTAGCGGGAGTTCGTACGAGCAGTACTTC
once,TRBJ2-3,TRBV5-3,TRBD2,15,CARSPLGAGGPTQYF,TGTGCCAGAAGCCCGCTGGGAGCGGGAGGTCCTACGCAGTATTTT
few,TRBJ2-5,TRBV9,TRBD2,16,CASSVGRASGGETQYF,TGTGCCAGCAGCGTAGGAAGGGCTAGCGGGGGAGAGACCCAGTACTTC
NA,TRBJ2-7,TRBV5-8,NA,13,CASSLQGPYEQYF,TGTGCCAGCAGCTTGCAGGGGCCCTACGAGCAGTACTTC
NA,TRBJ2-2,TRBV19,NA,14,CASTGGGVTGELFF,TGTGCCAGTACGGGCGGGGGCGTCACCGGGGAGCTGTTTTTT
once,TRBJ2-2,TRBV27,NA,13,CASSLLVTGELFF,TGTGCCAGCAGTCTCCTAGTTACCGGGGAGCTGTTTTTT
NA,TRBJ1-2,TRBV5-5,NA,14,CASSLSGARDGYTF,TGTGCCAGCAGCCTCTCAGGGGCGCGGGATGGCTACACCTTC
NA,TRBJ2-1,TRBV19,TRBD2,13,CASSPGTSYEQFF,TGTGCCAGTAGCCCTGGGACTAGCTATGAGCAGTTCTTC
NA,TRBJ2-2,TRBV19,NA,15,CASDGAQGNTGELFF,TGTGCCAGTGACGGGGCGCAGGGTAACACCGGGGAGCTGTTTTTT
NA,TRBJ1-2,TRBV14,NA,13,CASSPSGGNGYTF,TGTGCCAGCAGCCCTTCCGGGGGGAATGGCTACACCTTC
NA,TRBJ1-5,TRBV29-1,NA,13,CSAMVGWNQPQHF,TGCAGCGCTATGGTGGGGTGGAATCAGCCCCAGCATTTT
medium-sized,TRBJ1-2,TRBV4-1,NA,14,CASSQTPSGYGYTF,TGCGCCAGCAGCCAAACCCCCTCAGGGTATGGCTACACCTTC
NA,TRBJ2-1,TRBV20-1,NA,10,CSARDSEQFF,TGCAGTGCTAGAGATTCTGAGCAGTTCTTC
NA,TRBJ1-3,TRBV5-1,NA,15,CASSPLSMAGNTIYF,TGCGCCAGCAGCCCACTCTCAATGGCTGGAAACACCATATATTTT
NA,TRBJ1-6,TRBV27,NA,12,CASSHPGSPLHF,TGTGCCAGCAGCCATCCAGGTTCACCCCTCCACTTT
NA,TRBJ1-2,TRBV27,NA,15,CARVVRAGRSRGYTF,TGTGCCAGAGTCGTCAGGGCCGGTCGGTCGCGTGGCTACACCTTC
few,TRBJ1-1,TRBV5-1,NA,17,CASSLRFAGSPNTEAFF,TGCGCCAGCAGCCTACGGTTCGCAGGGAGCCCGAACACTGAAGCTTTCTTT
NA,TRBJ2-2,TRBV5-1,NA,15,CASSLVVRDTGELFF,TGCGCCAGCAGCTTGGTCGTCAGGGACACCGGGGAGCTGTTTTTT
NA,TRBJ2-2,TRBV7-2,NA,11,CASRYTGELFF,TGTGCCAGCCGATACACCGGGGAGCTGTTTTTT
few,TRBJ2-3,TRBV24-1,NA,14,CASSPGGFADTQYF,TGTGCCAGCAGTCCGGGGGGCTTCGCAGATACGCAGTATTTT
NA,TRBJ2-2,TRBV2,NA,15,CASEKGPFNTGELFF,TGTGCCAGCGAAAAGGGTCCTTTTAACACCGGGGAGCTGTTTTTT
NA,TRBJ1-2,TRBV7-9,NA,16,CASSLSSGGASYGYTF,TGTGCCAGCAGCTTATCCTCTGGAGGGGCCAGCTATGGCTACACCTTC
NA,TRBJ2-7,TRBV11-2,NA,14,CASSRLKDGYEQYF,TGTGCCAGCAGCCGATTAAAGGACGGTTACGAGCAGTACTTC
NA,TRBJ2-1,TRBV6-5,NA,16,CASSYVILGVPAEQFF,TGTGCCAGCAGTTACGTGATACTAGGTGTCCCGGCTGAGCAGTTCTTC